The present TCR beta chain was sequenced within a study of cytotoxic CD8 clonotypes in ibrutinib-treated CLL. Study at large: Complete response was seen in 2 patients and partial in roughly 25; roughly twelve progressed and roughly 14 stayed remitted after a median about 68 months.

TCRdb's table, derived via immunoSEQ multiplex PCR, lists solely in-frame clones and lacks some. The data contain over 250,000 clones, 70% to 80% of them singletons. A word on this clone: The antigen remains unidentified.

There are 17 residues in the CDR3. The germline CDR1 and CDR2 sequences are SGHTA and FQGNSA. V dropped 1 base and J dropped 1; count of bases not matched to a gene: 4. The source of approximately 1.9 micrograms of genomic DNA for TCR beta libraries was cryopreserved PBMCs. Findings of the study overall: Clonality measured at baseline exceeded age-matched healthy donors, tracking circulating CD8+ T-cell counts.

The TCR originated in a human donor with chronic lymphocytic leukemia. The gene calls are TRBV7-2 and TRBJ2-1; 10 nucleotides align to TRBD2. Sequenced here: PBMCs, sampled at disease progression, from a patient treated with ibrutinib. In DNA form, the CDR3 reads TGTGCCAGCAGCTTAGGGACTAGCGGACCTTCCTACAATGAGCAGTTCTTC. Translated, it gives CASSLGTSGPSYNEQFF.